One TCR beta chain is described in this entry. Antigen specificity is unknown. The source of the sample is a study of cytomegalovirus exposure and HLA in healthy donors. Overall study results and limits: There were some V segments, including TRBV6-2 and TRBV6-3, excluded as indistinguishable. In a later analysis, HLA-C alleles had the fewest associated TCRs, DRB1 alleles the most. According to the study, around 160 TCR beta chains were cytomegalovirus-associated.

Donors likely had unrecorded immune exposures despite being nominally healthy when sampled. Trimming pared 1 base from V and 0 bases from J, leaving 10 bases between. Germline CDR1 and CDR2: SGHRS and YFSETQ. CDR3 length equals 16 residues. With 60 Vbeta and 13 Jbeta primers, the PCR was carried out. Profiling relied on immunoSEQ multiplex PCR, and the TCRdb table lists in-frame clones only, not all of them. This table holds over 35,000 clones. The source material was PBMCs. This clonotype was obtained from a woman aged 25 to 45 in good health and CMV-seronegative. The chain is built from TRBV5-1 and TRBJ2-2; D not resolved. The CDR3 coding sequence is TGCGCCAGCAGCTTGACCCGACAAGCGAACACCGGGGAGCTGTTTTTT. Residues: CASSLTRQANTGELFF.